This T cell receptor (beta chain) was retrieved from a study of identical twins. Study-level findings and limits: Out-of-frame alpha sequences common to twins exhibited an excess of low generation probability.

This clonotype showed up just a few times. Its target is unknown. V dropped 2 bases and J dropped 2 bases, with 9 bases sitting between them. Germline CDR1 and CDR2: SEHNR and FQNEAQ (reference sequence). This CDR3 comprises 14 residues. MiXCR, applied by TCRdb to the 5' RACE reads, yields one record per CDR3 protein. This sample has 400,000 to 650,000 distinct CDR3 sequences; about 20% occur once, and the top ten carry about 0.91%. Another study also made use of these data, one on T cells expressing NK-cell markers. From that study: More than 5 donors showed dominant NKG2C+ clonotypes comprising about 1.0-7.0% of their CD8+ T cells.

The chain uses TRBV7-9 and TRBJ1-1, with a possible D match to TRBD1 (5 bases). The sequence derives from a woman between 18 and 30 years old in good health. The source material was CD4+ T cells sorted from blood. Here the CDR3 reads CASSLPGLNTEAFF. DNA for the CDR3: TGTGCCAGCAGCTTACCAGGGCTAAACACTGAAGCTTTCTTT.